The text below deals with one T cell receptor (beta chain). Antigen: not known. The germline V gene has CDR1 LNHDA and CDR2 SQIVND (reference sequence). The CDR3 length is 12 residues. This record comes from a study of shared clonotypes between healthy human individuals. Some clones are missing from TCRdb's copy, which holds only in-frame ones; the method was immunoSEQ multiplex PCR. Seen here are roughly 1 million clones, 78% observed once, and the top ten hold 0.5% to 0.6%. Findings and limits, study-wide: Clonotype sharing among donors likely depends on sequencing depth.

The sequenced sample consisted of memory CD4+ T cells from PBMCs. Subset here: CD45RA-negative fraction. The TCR sequence derives from a man aged 18 to 30 in good health. Some clones in this sample may be carry-over from other donors' samples. The chain employs TRBV19 and TRBJ1-2; D gene uncertain. The CDR3, as DNA: TGTGCAGGTCGGGGTCGGGACTATGGCTACACCTTC. Its protein product is CAGRGRDYGYTF.